Listed here are 3 T cell receptor beta chains from one sample, sequenced in a study of shared clonotypes between healthy human individuals. Measured with immunoSEQ multiplex PCR; TCRdb has only the in-frame clones, and not every one. The sample includes under 2,500,000 clones, roughly 95% seen only once; the top ten take less than 0.15%. The sequenced sample was naive CD4+ T cells sorted from blood. Noted subset: CD45RA+ positively selected. All receptors derive from a man aged 18 to 35 in good health.

This CDR3 is CAWSPPGSRELFF. The DNA of the CDR3 is TGTGCCTGGAGTCCCCCGGGTAGCAGGGAGCTGTTTTTT. The rearrangement uses TRBV30 and TRBJ2-2; D unresolved. This CDR3 spans 13 amino acids. From germline, CDR1 is GTSNPN and CDR2 SVGIG (reference sequence). Trimming removed 2 bases from V and 9 bases from J, with 13 bases in between.

The J gene is TRBJ2-7, the V gene TRBV27; D ambiguous. Germline V gene data show CDR1 as MNHEY and CDR2 as SMNVEV (reference sequence). Deletions cut 6 bases from V and 3 bases from J, with 15 bases between. This CDR3 contains 14 residues. CDR3 sequence (DNA): TGTGCCAGCAGGGACCCGGGTCGAATCTACGAGCAGTACTTC. Amino acid sequence: CASRDPGRIYEQYF.

Of note for this clone: Distinct nucleotide sequences in the sample also encode this CDR3. This chain uses TRBV7-2 with TRBJ2-1; no definite D call. The ends were cut back, 0 bases at V and 0 bases at J, with 6 bases in the middle. CDR1 is SGHTA, CDR2 FQGNSA, per germline. This CDR3 comprises 15 residues. CDR3: CASSLAYSSYNEQFF. CDR3 in DNA: TGTGCCAGCAGCTTAGCCTACAGCTCCTACAATGAGCAGTTCTTC.